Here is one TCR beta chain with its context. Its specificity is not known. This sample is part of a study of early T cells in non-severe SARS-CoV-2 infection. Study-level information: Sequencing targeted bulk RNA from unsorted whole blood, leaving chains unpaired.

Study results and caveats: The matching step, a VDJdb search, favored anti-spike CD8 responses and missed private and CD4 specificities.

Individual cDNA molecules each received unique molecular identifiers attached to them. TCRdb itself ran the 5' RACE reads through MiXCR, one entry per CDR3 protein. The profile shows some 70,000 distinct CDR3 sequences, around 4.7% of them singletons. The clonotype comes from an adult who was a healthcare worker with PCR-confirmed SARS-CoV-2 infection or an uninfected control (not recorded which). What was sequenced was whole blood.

The CDR3 protein is CASSTRQGTEAFF. The CDR3 DNA follows: TGTGCCAGCAGCACCCGACAGGGCACTGAAGCTTTCTTT. The chain employs TRBV7-9 and TRBJ1-1; 7 bases align to TRBD1. Trimming removed 5 bases from V and 4 bases from J; junction bases left unmatched: 4. This CDR3 is 13 amino acids long. The germline V gene has CDR1 SEHNR and CDR2 FQNEAQ (reference sequence).